The entry that follows covers one T cell receptor (beta chain) sequence. The sample comes from a study of CD4 and CD8 cells across lung adenocarcinoma regions. Samples came from patients with localized non-small cell lung adenocarcinoma. One entry per CDR3 protein, called by TCRdb with MiXCR from the PCR reads. The table has about 20,000 distinct CDR3 sequences, roughly half seen once. Per the germline V gene, CDR1 is ENHRY and CDR2 is SYGVKD. This CDR3 has 14 residues. Sequencing used CD8+ T cells from the center of a lung tumor. The J gene is TRBJ2-4, the V gene TRBV10-3, with a possible D match to TRBD1 (5 bases). The clonotype originates from a female donor with lung adenocarcinoma. The CD4 and CD8 labels of this study may be unreliable. CDR3 protein: CAAKGPGEEEIQYF. Here the CDR3 DNA reads TGTGCGGCCAAGGGGCCGGGTGAGGAAGAGATCCAGTACTTC.